This entry concerns a single T cell receptor beta chain. Antigen unknown. The PCR was carried out with 60 Vbeta primers and 13 Jbeta primers. Libraries were prepared by immunoSEQ multiplex PCR; TCRdb keeps only in-frame clonotypes and omits some of them. The sample holds some 140,000 clones, over 70% seen once. Germline loops: CDR1 LNHNV, CDR2 YYDKDF (reference sequence). Trimming stripped 3 bases from V and 5 bases from J, with 8 bases between. The CDR3 runs 13 residues. The sample is drawn from a study of cytomegalovirus exposure and HLA in healthy donors. Study findings and constraints: TCR beta V segments were, for the most part, productive about 90% or about 30% of the time in an earlier analysis.

This sequence originates from a young woman in good health and CMV-seronegative. The chain carries TRBV15 and TRBJ1-5; weak D call: TRBD1 (5 bases). The sample consisted of PBMCs. The CDR3 sequence is CATSRGRDQPQHF. CDR3 coding DNA: TGTGCCACCAGCAGGGGCAGGGATCAGCCCCAGCATTTT.